This T cell receptor (beta chain) was captured by sequencing in a study of shared clonotypes between healthy human individuals. Looked up from germline, CDR1 is SGHNT and CDR2 is YYREEE (reference sequence). The CDR3 totals 17 residues. V was pared by 3 bases and J by 4 bases, with 22 bases between. The material for each subset, its genomic DNA, was split evenly across several immunoSEQ plates. Data came from immunoSEQ multiplex PCR; TCRdb stores just in-frame clones and leaves some out. This repertoire shows a few million clones, about 92% found once; its top ten account for 0.11% to 0.15%. Input material: naive CD4+ T cells sorted from blood. Subset noted: CD45RA+ positively selected. The source of this sequence is a man aged 18-30 years in good health. This chain connects TRBV5-4 to TRBJ1-1, with no clear D. The chain's CDR3 is CASSSTPGVLGSTEAFF. CDR3 in DNA: TGTGCCAGCAGCTCTACCCCCGGTGTTTTAGGTTCCACTGAAGCTTTCTTT.